A selection of T cell receptor beta chains follows, all from one sample in a study of blood T cell repertoires in COVID-19. Clones were sequenced by immunoSEQ multiplex PCR, and TCRdb holds only the in-frame ones, with some missing. The table includes 65,000 to 95,000 clones, 80% to 90% detected once. The sample consisted of peripheral blood. The receptors derive from a woman between 45 and 65 years old with acute or convalescent COVID-19. Each CDR3 is given with its conserved first and last residue. A D gene is named only where the DNA matches it firmly. Expanded clones get a size class; other rows say once, few or many, or leave the size out.

j_call: TRBJ2-7
v_call: TRBV19
d_call: TRBD2
clone_size: NA
cdr3_aa: CASRIGASGVYEQYF
cdr3_nt: TGTGCCAGTAGGATTGGGGCTAGCGGAGTCTACGAGCAGTACTTC

j_call: TRBJ1-5
v_call: TRBV5-1
d_call: NA
clone_size: NA
cdr3_aa: CASSLGHQNQPQHF
cdr3_nt: TGCGCCAGCAGCCTGGGACATCAGAATCAGCCCCAGCATTTT

j_call: TRBJ1-6
v_call: TRBV4-3
d_call: NA
clone_size: NA
cdr3_aa: CASSQEEGQPNSPLHF
cdr3_nt: TGCGCCAGCAGCCAAGAGGAAGGACAGCCCAATTCACCCCTCCACTTT

j_call: TRBJ2-7
v_call: TRBV13
d_call: TRBD2
clone_size: NA
cdr3_aa: CASSLGLLAGGTYEQYF
cdr3_nt: TGTGCCAGCAGCTTAGGCCTTCTAGCGGGAGGTACCTACGAGCAGTACTTC

j_call: TRBJ2-6
v_call: TRBV19
d_call: NA
clone_size: NA
cdr3_aa: CASGKDGGTGANVLTF
cdr3_nt: TGTGCCAGTGGGAAGGATGGGGGCACTGGGGCCAACGTCCTGACTTTC

j_call: TRBJ2-7
v_call: TRBV2
d_call: TRBD1
clone_size: NA
cdr3_aa: CASRVQGTPSYEQYF
cdr3_nt: TGTGCCAGCAGGGTACAGGGGACCCCATCCTACGAGCAGTACTTC

j_call: TRBJ2-1
v_call: TRBV7-7
d_call: NA
clone_size: NA
cdr3_aa: CASSQGAGAYNEQFF
cdr3_nt: TGTGCCAGCAGCCAGGGGGCGGGAGCTTACAATGAGCAGTTCTTC

j_call: TRBJ1-3
v_call: TRBV5-6
d_call: NA
clone_size: NA
cdr3_aa: CASSLGGSASSGNTIYF
cdr3_nt: TGTGCCAGCAGCTTGGGGGGCTCAGCGAGCTCTGGAAACACCATATATTTT

j_call: TRBJ2-1
v_call: TRBV9
d_call: TRBD1
clone_size: NA
cdr3_aa: CASSPTVQRKQGYYNEQFF
cdr3_nt: TGTGCCAGCAGCCCTACAGTCCAGAGGAAACAGGGGTACTACAATGAGCAGTTCTTC

j_call: TRBJ2-7
v_call: TRBV7-2
d_call: NA
clone_size: few
cdr3_aa: CASSPPGKDEQYF
cdr3_nt: TGTGCCAGCAGCCCACCCGGGAAGGACGAGCAGTACTTC

j_call: TRBJ2-3
v_call: TRBV28
d_call: TRBD2
clone_size: once
cdr3_aa: CASSSRAGGGTITDTQYF
cdr3_nt: TGTGCCAGCAGTTCTCGAGCGGGAGGGGGGACTATCACAGATACGCAGTATTTT

j_call: TRBJ2-7
v_call: TRBV28
d_call: TRBD2
clone_size: NA
cdr3_aa: CASSFPRTSGRARVSEQYF
cdr3_nt: TGTGCCAGCAGTTTCCCCCGGACTAGCGGGAGGGCCCGGGTTAGCGAGCAGTACTTC

j_call: TRBJ1-2
v_call: TRBV4-1
d_call: TRBD1
clone_size: NA
cdr3_aa: CASSHRQGGILGYTF
cdr3_nt: TGCGCCAGCAGCCACCGACAGGGCGGTATCCTTGGCTACACCTTC

j_call: TRBJ2-3
v_call: TRBV3-1/TRBV3-2
d_call: TRBD2
clone_size: NA
cdr3_aa: CASSQDLYGGANFLIDTQYF
cdr3_nt: TGTGCCAGCAGCCAAGATCTGTACGGGGGGGCGAACTTTTTAATAGATACGCAGTATTTT

j_call: TRBJ1-5
v_call: TRBV28
d_call: NA
clone_size: NA
cdr3_aa: CASSPGRSNQPQHF
cdr3_nt: TGTGCCAGCAGCCCAGGCCGTAGCAATCAGCCCCAGCATTTT

j_call: TRBJ2-2
v_call: TRBV5-1
d_call: TRBD1
clone_size: NA
cdr3_aa: CASSLGTGGDTGELFF
cdr3_nt: TGCGCCAGCAGCTTGGGGACAGGGGGAGATACCGGGGAGCTGTTTTTT

j_call: TRBJ1-2
v_call: TRBV6-2/TRBV6-3
d_call: NA
clone_size: NA
cdr3_aa: CASSYVTGFYGYTF
cdr3_nt: TGTGCCAGCAGTTACGTAACAGGGTTCTATGGCTACACCTTC

j_call: TRBJ2-2
v_call: TRBV28
d_call: NA
clone_size: NA
cdr3_aa: CASKAGKGTGELFF
cdr3_nt: TGTGCCAGCAAGGCAGGGAAGGGCACCGGGGAGCTGTTTTTT

j_call: TRBJ2-1
v_call: TRBV11-3
d_call: TRBD2
clone_size: NA
cdr3_aa: CASSLGVAGGPYNEQFF
cdr3_nt: TGTGCCAGCAGCTTAGGAGTAGCGGGAGGCCCTTACAATGAGCAGTTCTTC

j_call: TRBJ2-3
v_call: TRBV19
d_call: NA
clone_size: NA
cdr3_aa: CASASREGTDTQYF
cdr3_nt: TGTGCCAGTGCTTCCAGGGAGGGCACAGATACGCAGTATTTT

j_call: TRBJ1-1
v_call: TRBV6-5
d_call: NA
clone_size: NA
cdr3_aa: CASSYRGNTEAFF
cdr3_nt: TGTGCCAGCAGTTACAGGGGGAACACTGAAGCTTTCTTT

j_call: TRBJ1-2
v_call: TRBV19
d_call: NA
clone_size: NA
cdr3_aa: CASTTVATTGSRGYTF
cdr3_nt: TGTGCCAGTACCACTGTCGCCACAACAGGGTCGAGGGGCTACACCTTC

j_call: TRBJ2-7
v_call: TRBV9
d_call: TRBD1
clone_size: once
cdr3_aa: CASSVTGTTGTYEQYF
cdr3_nt: TGTGCCAGCAGCGTGACAGGGACCACAGGGACCTACGAGCAGTACTTC

j_call: TRBJ1-5
v_call: TRBV6-1
d_call: NA
clone_size: few
cdr3_aa: CASSDRLKPLSQPQHF
cdr3_nt: TGTGCCAGCAGTGACAGGCTCAAGCCCCTCAGTCAGCCCCAGCATTTT

j_call: TRBJ1-5
v_call: TRBV19
d_call: TRBD1
clone_size: NA
cdr3_aa: CASKGTGVNGNQPQHF
cdr3_nt: TGTGCCAGTAAGGGGACAGGGGTAAATGGGAATCAGCCCCAGCATTTT

j_call: TRBJ2-3
v_call: TRBV7-7
d_call: TRBD2
clone_size: NA
cdr3_aa: CASSLGLAGASDTQYF
cdr3_nt: TGTGCTAGCAGCTTGGGGCTAGCGGGGGCTTCAGATACGCAGTATTTT

j_call: TRBJ1-5
v_call: TRBV7-2
d_call: NA
clone_size: NA
cdr3_aa: CASSSPQQPQHF
cdr3_nt: TGTGCCAGCAGCTCCCCCCAGCAGCCCCAGCATTTT

j_call: TRBJ1-2
v_call: TRBV11-2
d_call: NA
clone_size: NA
cdr3_aa: CASSLDRGYGYTF
cdr3_nt: TGTGCCAGCAGCTTAGACAGGGGATATGGCTACACCTTC

j_call: TRBJ2-7
v_call: TRBV7-3
d_call: TRBD2
clone_size: NA
cdr3_aa: CASSLASGSYEQYF
cdr3_nt: TGTGCCAGCAGCTTAGCTAGCGGCTCCTACGAGCAGTACTTC

j_call: TRBJ2-7
v_call: TRBV7-9
d_call: TRBD1
clone_size: NA
cdr3_aa: CASSLRDREQQYF
cdr3_nt: TGTGCCAGCAGCTTAAGGGACAGGGAACAGCAGTACTTC

j_call: TRBJ2-7
v_call: TRBV5-1
d_call: NA
clone_size: NA
cdr3_aa: CASSLGQRDEQYF
cdr3_nt: TGCGCCAGCAGCCTGGGACAGCGGGACGAGCAGTACTTC

j_call: TRBJ2-1
v_call: TRBV19
d_call: TRBD2
clone_size: once
cdr3_aa: CARGFVGTSGRSSEQFF
cdr3_nt: TGTGCCAGGGGATTCGTCGGGACTAGCGGGAGGAGTAGTGAGCAGTTCTTC

j_call: TRBJ2-7
v_call: TRBV7-2
d_call: NA
clone_size: NA
cdr3_aa: CASSLAWALDEQYF
cdr3_nt: TGTGCCAGCAGCTTAGCGTGGGCCTTGGACGAGCAGTACTTC

j_call: TRBJ2-7
v_call: TRBV3-1/TRBV3-2
d_call: NA
clone_size: NA
cdr3_aa: CASSQRGGGYEQYF
cdr3_nt: TGTGCCAGCAGCCAAAGGGGAGGAGGCTACGAGCAGTACTTC

j_call: TRBJ1-1
v_call: TRBV6-6
d_call: NA
clone_size: NA
cdr3_aa: CASSNSRQNTEAFF
cdr3_nt: TGTGCCAGCAGTAATTCTCGACAGAACACTGAAGCTTTCTTT

j_call: TRBJ1-2
v_call: TRBV29-1
d_call: NA
clone_size: NA
cdr3_aa: CSVLVDYGYTF
cdr3_nt: TGCAGCGTTTTAGTGGACTATGGCTACACCTTC

j_call: TRBJ2-1
v_call: TRBV10-2
d_call: NA
clone_size: NA
cdr3_aa: CASNGAAELHNEQFF
cdr3_nt: TGCGCCAGCAATGGTGCTGCGGAGCTCCACAATGAGCAGTTCTTC

j_call: TRBJ1-4
v_call: TRBV28
d_call: TRBD1
clone_size: NA
cdr3_aa: CASSLGTEGEKLFF
cdr3_nt: TGTGCCAGCAGCCTCGGGACAGAGGGGGAAAAACTGTTTTTT

j_call: TRBJ1-1
v_call: TRBV3-1/TRBV3-2
d_call: NA
clone_size: NA
cdr3_aa: CASSPDRYIEAFF
cdr3_nt: TGTGCCAGCAGCCCGGACAGATACATTGAAGCTTTCTTT

j_call: TRBJ1-6
v_call: TRBV3-1/TRBV3-2
d_call: TRBD1
clone_size: NA
cdr3_aa: CASSIRTSWDSSYNSPLHF
cdr3_nt: TGTGCCAGCAGCATACGGACGAGCTGGGACAGTTCCTATAATTCACCCCTCCACTTT

j_call: TRBJ2-5
v_call: TRBV5-6
d_call: TRBD1
clone_size: NA
cdr3_aa: CASSYESTGTETQYF
cdr3_nt: TGTGCCAGCAGCTATGAATCGACAGGGACAGAGACCCAGTACTTC

j_call: TRBJ1-5
v_call: TRBV28
d_call: NA
clone_size: few
cdr3_aa: CASSIRGPQPQHF
cdr3_nt: TGTGCCAGCAGCATCCGAGGCCCTCAGCCCCAGCATTTT

j_call: TRBJ2-3
v_call: TRBV5-1
d_call: TRBD1
clone_size: NA
cdr3_aa: CASSRDRGALAFTDTQYF
cdr3_nt: TGCGCCAGCAGTAGGGACAGGGGAGCACTAGCATTCACAGATACGCAGTATTTT

j_call: TRBJ2-1
v_call: TRBV7-3
d_call: TRBD2
clone_size: NA
cdr3_aa: CASSLRAGVGDNEQFF
cdr3_nt: TGTGCCAGCAGCCTAAGGGCGGGGGTAGGAGACAATGAGCAGTTCTTC

j_call: TRBJ2-5
v_call: TRBV6-5
d_call: TRBD2
clone_size: NA
cdr3_aa: CASRGAGVETQYF
cdr3_nt: TGTGCCAGCAGAGGTGCGGGGGTGGAGACCCAGTACTTC

j_call: TRBJ1-3
v_call: TRBV9
d_call: NA
clone_size: NA
cdr3_aa: CASSVGSGWDTIYF
cdr3_nt: TGTGCCAGCAGCGTAGGAAGCGGATGGGACACCATATATTTT

j_call: TRBJ2-3
v_call: TRBV28
d_call: NA
clone_size: NA
cdr3_aa: CASSDAGTGIEYF
cdr3_nt: TGTGCCAGCAGTGACGCCGGGACTGGGATTGAGTATTTT

j_call: TRBJ1-5
v_call: TRBV2
d_call: NA
clone_size: NA
cdr3_aa: CASSVDKPNQPQHF
cdr3_nt: TGTGCCAGCAGTGTAGACAAACCGAATCAGCCCCAGCATTTT

j_call: TRBJ2-7
v_call: TRBV7-9
d_call: TRBD1
clone_size: NA
cdr3_aa: CASSLTGTGNNEQYF
cdr3_nt: TGTGCCAGCAGCTTGACTGGGACAGGGAACAACGAGCAGTACTTC

j_call: TRBJ2-3
v_call: TRBV15
d_call: NA
clone_size: NA
cdr3_aa: CATSREQSQGTDTQYF
cdr3_nt: TGTGCCACCAGCAGGGAACAGAGCCAAGGCACAGATACGCAGTATTTT

j_call: TRBJ1-1
v_call: TRBV18
d_call: TRBD1
clone_size: NA
cdr3_aa: CASSPGRTGGMNTEAFF
cdr3_nt: TGTGCCAGCTCACCAGGGAGGACAGGGGGTATGAACACTGAAGCTTTCTTT

j_call: TRBJ2-5
v_call: TRBV5-6
d_call: TRBD2
clone_size: NA
cdr3_aa: CASSLLLGGRGGETQYF
cdr3_nt: TGTGCCAGCAGCTTGTTGCTTGGCGGGAGGGGGGGAGAGACCCAGTACTTC

j_call: TRBJ2-1
v_call: TRBV2
d_call: TRBD1
clone_size: NA
cdr3_aa: CASKSPTGTGTRQFF
cdr3_nt: TGTGCCAGCAAGTCTCCCACCGGGACAGGGACACGGCAGTTCTTC

j_call: TRBJ2-1
v_call: TRBV19
d_call: TRBD2
clone_size: NA
cdr3_aa: CASSISGGRIYGDEQFF
cdr3_nt: TGTGCCAGTAGTATATCGGGCGGGAGGATTTATGGAGATGAGCAGTTCTTC

j_call: TRBJ1-2
v_call: TRBV6-6
d_call: TRBD1
clone_size: NA
cdr3_aa: CASSFTGGNNYGYTF
cdr3_nt: TGTGCCAGCAGTTTTACAGGGGGTAATAACTATGGCTACACCTTC

j_call: TRBJ2-1
v_call: TRBV19
d_call: TRBD1
clone_size: NA
cdr3_aa: CASSIQTGGSEQFF
cdr3_nt: TGTGCCAGTAGTATTCAGACAGGGGGCAGTGAGCAGTTCTTC

j_call: TRBJ1-2
v_call: TRBV7-2
d_call: NA
clone_size: NA
cdr3_aa: CASSEAQGRYGYTF
cdr3_nt: TGTGCCAGCAGCGAAGCACAGGGACGCTATGGCTACACCTTC

j_call: TRBJ2-5
v_call: TRBV14
d_call: NA
clone_size: NA
cdr3_aa: CASSHQGPFETQYF
cdr3_nt: TGTGCCAGCAGCCACCAGGGGCCATTTGAGACCCAGTACTTC

j_call: TRBJ1-6
v_call: TRBV5-4
d_call: TRBD1
clone_size: NA
cdr3_aa: CASSLSTGMAYNSPLHF
cdr3_nt: TGTGCCAGCAGCTTATCGACAGGGATGGCCTATAATTCACCCCTCCACTTT

j_call: TRBJ2-1
v_call: TRBV12-5
d_call: NA
clone_size: NA
cdr3_aa: CASGNQQGPRHLNEQFF
cdr3_nt: TGTGCTAGTGGAAACCAACAGGGTCCGCGTCACCTTAATGAGCAGTTCTTC